This T cell receptor beta chain was captured by sequencing in a study of T cell responses to AZD1222 COVID-19 vaccine. Study results and caveats: Distributed over spike, vaccine-associated CD4 TCRs predominated at 160-218 and 743-854.

Worth noting for this clone: Its target is not known.

V lost 3 bases and J 0 bases, leaving 21 bases between the germline ends. This CDR3 spans 18 amino acids. In germline, CDR1 is SGHAT, CDR2 FQNNGV. The protocol was immunoSEQ multiplex PCR, while the TCRdb copy is restricted to in-frame clones and leaves out a portion. The data contain 240,000 or so clones, 85% to 95% of them singletons. The receptor's source is an adult in good health. The V and J genes are TRBV11-2 and TRBJ2-7; D might be TRBD1 (5 bases). The specimen was peripheral blood, collected on day 0 of AZD1222 vaccination. The CDR3 loop is CASSLLNRDSRTSYEQYF. Written as DNA, the CDR3 is TGTGCCAGCAGCTTGTTAAATAGAGACAGCCGAACCTCCTACGAGCAGTACTTC.